Reported below is one T cell receptor (beta chain). Those enrolled, adults aged roughly 18 to 100 years, came from roughly 22 US areas. Grouping used clinical history reported by participants in a survey and questionnaire. The CDR3 spans 16 residues. From germline, CDR1 is LGHDT and CDR2 YNNKEL (reference sequence). Trimming left V 2 bases short and J 4 bases short, with 17 bases between. TCRdb's table, derived via immunoSEQ multiplex PCR, lists solely in-frame clones and lacks some. The table lists approximately 220,000 clones, around 86% of them singletons, with less than 4.5% in the top ten. These data come from a study of blood T cell repertoires in COVID-19.

This receptor was taken from a woman between 40 and 50 years old with acute COVID-19. Material for sequencing was PBMCs or T cells enriched from blood (not recorded which). V usage is TRBV3-1 (or the pseudogene TRBV3-2) and J usage is TRBJ1-1, with D tentatively TRBD1 (5 bases). CDR3 coding DNA: TGTGCCAGCAGCCAACTGCCCATCCCAGGGTTCACTGAAGCTTTCTTT. Translated: CASSQLPIPGFTEAFF.